The 4 T cell receptor beta chains in this list originate from one sample, sequenced in a study of blood T cells in healthy people across ages (dated by TCRdb to between 2014 and 2016). Library preparation used 5' RACE. The reads were generated on an Illumina HiSeq 2500. A second PCR of about 7 to 12 cycles was run with a J-beta primer mix and a sample-barcoded 5' primer. TCRdb reprocessing: public reads trimmed at Q25 with fastp, clones called with MiXCR, in-frame beta chains kept. Rows merge per CDR3 protein into single entries with the most common DNA and genes. The sample contains fewer than 1,000,000 distinct CDR3 sequences, approximately 48% of them found a single time. Roughly 18% of the sample rests with the top ten. The specimen was blood. The receptors shown here come from a man aged 55-75 years in good health.

This clonotype was detected a few times. This may come from a read error, since a much larger clone is one base off. In DNA, the CDR3 is TGCAGTGCTAGAGATCCAGGCTCTGGGGCCAACGTCCTGACTTTC. Translating it yields CSARDPGSGANVLTF. The gene calls are TRBV20-1 and TRBJ2-6; D remains ambiguous. The germline V gene has CDR1 DFQATT and CDR2 SNEGSKA (reference sequence). The CDR3 is made up of 15 amino acids. The ends were cut back, 0 bases at V and 0 bases at J, with 6 bases in the middle.

A single count supports this clonotype. CDR3: CASSPKTRETQYF. The CDR3 DNA follows: TGTGCCAGCAGCCCGAAGACGAGAGAGACCCAGTACTTC. The chain combines TRBV11-2 with TRBJ2-5; no reliable D call. Trimming removed 5 bases from V and 4 bases from J, with 11 bases in between. Germline V gene lookup returns CDR1 SGHAT and CDR2 FQNNGV. CDR3 length: 13 amino acids.

The sample holds many counts of this clonotype. The rearrangement uses TRBV14 and TRBJ2-5; no clear D. The CDR3 totals 15 residues. CDR1 SGHDN and CDR2 FVKESK come from the germline V gene. The V end lost 0 bases, the J end lost 4 bases, and 12 bases lay between the germline ends. CDR3 loop: CASSQEAISRETQYF. The CDR3, as DNA: TGTGCCAGCAGCCAAGAGGCCATTTCCCGAGAGACCCAGTACTTC.

This clonotype was counted a few times. V and J are TRBV7-2 and TRBJ2-3; D unresolved. This CDR3 is 13 amino acids long. Per the germline V gene, CDR1 is SGHTA and CDR2 is FQGNSA. Deletions cut 5 bases from V and 4 bases from J, with 10 bases between. CDR3 sequence reads: CASSPGWSDTQYF. In DNA form, the CDR3 reads TGTGCCAGCAGCCCGGGCTGGTCAGATACGCAGTATTTT.